One sample yielded the 16 T cell receptor beta chains listed below, sequenced in a study of blood T cell repertoires in COVID-19. TCRdb's copy holds only in-frame clones and misses some; the assay was immunoSEQ multiplex PCR. Of around 100,000 clones listed, approximately 86% are singletons. Specimen: peripheral blood. These receptors all come from a woman aged 45 to 65 with COVID-19, enrolled during active disease.

The chain links TRBV14 to TRBJ1-1, with 9 bases aligning to TRBD1. V shed 9 bases and J 8 bases; nucleotides not matched to a gene: 10. CDR1 and CDR2 from the germline V gene are SGHDN and FVKESK. This CDR3 region has 13 residues. The CDR3 bases are TGTGCCAGAATTAAGGACAGGGGAAGAGAAGCTTTCTTT. Translated, it gives CARIKDRGREAFF.

The chain links TRBV10-1 to TRBJ2-5, with 15 bases matching TRBD2. The V gene's germline CDR1 is WNHNN and CDR2 SYGVQD (reference sequence). V was clipped by 8 bases and J by 5 bases; unmatched bases: 6. The CDR3 spans 15 residues. CDR3 protein: CASGTSGGLGETQYF. Here the CDR3 DNA reads TGCGCCAGCGGGACTAGCGGGGGGCTTGGGGAGACCCAGTACTTC.

The chain is built from TRBV27 and TRBJ2-3; 12 bases line up with TRBD2. The CDR3 is made up of 15 amino acids. From germline, CDR1 is MNHEY and CDR2 SMNVEV (reference sequence). V trimming: 6 bases; J trimming: 6 bases; junction bases outside the gene matches: 7. CDR3 coding DNA: TGTGCCAGCAGATGGACTAGCGGGGACCTTGATACGCAGTATTTT. This sequence encodes CASRWTSGDLDTQYF.

This clone was seen just once. V is TRBV6-5 and J is TRBJ1-6; 9 bases line up with TRBD1. The germline V gene has CDR1 MNHEY and CDR2 SVGAGI. With 6 bases clipped from V and 10 bases from J, the junction kept 7 bases outside the gene matches. The CDR3 has 14 amino acids. The CDR3 protein is CASRPGTGRSPLHF. In DNA form, the CDR3 reads TGTGCCAGCAGACCCGGGACAGGGCGCTCACCCCTCCACTTT.

The chain uses TRBV9 and TRBJ2-1; D is possibly TRBD2 (7 bases). This CDR3 is built from 16 residues. Per the germline V gene, CDR1 is SGDLS and CDR2 is YYNGEE. The V and J ends lost 3 bases and 7 bases respectively, with 20 bases between them. CDR3 DNA sequence: TGTGCCAGCAGCGCCCTGGGAGGGGGGATCGATAATGAGCAGTTCTTC. Translation: CASSALGGGIDNEQFF.

The chain employs TRBV6-5 and TRBJ2-7; tentatively, D is TRBD1 (5 bases). The CDR3 totals 13 residues. The V end was cut by 6 bases, the J end by 3 bases, with 12 bases between. Germline V gene sequence: CDR1 MNHEY, CDR2 SVGAGI. The CDR3: CASRLTAFYEQYF. CDR3 in DNA: TGTGCCAGCAGGCTGACAGCCTTCTACGAGCAGTACTTC.

This clone was found once. The chain is built from TRBV2 and TRBJ2-2, with 7 positions matching TRBD1. With 7 bases clipped from V and 5 bases from J, the junction kept 4 bases outside the gene matches. The CDR3 loop spans 13 amino acids. From germline, CDR1 is SNHLY and CDR2 FYNNEI. The CDR3 DNA sequence: TGTGCCAGCATCAGGGGGTGGACCGGGGAGCTGTTTTTT. It translates to CASIRGWTGELFF.

V usage is TRBV18 and J usage is TRBJ2-5; tentatively, D is TRBD1 (6 bases). The V gene lost 5 bases and the J gene lost 2 bases, with 9 bases spanning the gap. This CDR3 comprises 13 residues. CDR1 KGHSH and CDR2 LQKENI come from the germline V gene. CDR3 DNA sequence: TGTGCCAGCTCAGACAGGTATCAAGAGACCCAGTACTTC. Its translation is CASSDRYQETQYF.

This clone was counted once. The chain has TRBV2 and TRBJ2-6; D is uncertain. V lost 2 bases to trimming and J lost 4 bases, with 15 bases between them. The CDR3 totals 17 residues. Germline loops: CDR1 SNHLY, CDR2 FYNNEI. CDR3 sequence reads: CASSERFTLSGANVLTF. The CDR3, as DNA: TGTGCCAGCAGTGAACGGTTCACCCTAAGCGGGGCCAACGTCCTGACTTTC.

V gene TRBV5-1 combines with J gene TRBJ2-3; 8 bases agree with TRBD2. CDR1 SGHRS and CDR2 YFSETQ come from the germline V gene. The CDR3 spans 17 residues. V was pared by 3 bases and J by 2 bases, with 11 bases of the junction left unmatched. DNA for the CDR3: TGCGCCAGCAGCTCCATCAGCGGGGGTCCAACCACAGATACGCAGTATTTT. Translating it yields CASSSISGGPTTDTQYF.

The V gene is TRBV5-4, the J gene TRBJ1-2; 8 nucleotides align to TRBD1. The CDR3 loop spans 13 amino acids. J lost 2 bases, V lost 3 bases, and 0 bases had no gene match. CDR1 and CDR2 (germline): SGHNT, YYREEE (reference sequence). This CDR3 reads CASSWTGNYGYTF. The DNA for the CDR3 is TGTGCCAGCAGCTGGACAGGGAACTATGGCTACACCTTC.

The rearrangement joins TRBV30 to TRBJ2-2; the D gene is possibly TRBD1 (6 bases). Trimming shortened V by 4 bases and J by 5 bases, and 17 bases separated the two germline ends. The length of the CDR3 is 15 residues. Germline lookup yields CDR1 GTSNPN and CDR2 SVGIG (reference sequence). CDR3 DNA: TGTGCCTGGAAGGTACAGGGACCCATTACCGGGGAGCTGTTTTTT. As protein: CAWKVQGPITGELFF.

The chain combines TRBV30 with TRBJ1-5, with no clear D. The V gene's germline CDR1 is GTSNPN and CDR2 SVGIG (reference sequence). Trimming pared 3 bases from V and 2 bases from J, leaving 11 bases between. The CDR3 spans 14 residues. The CDR3 coding sequence is TGTGCCTGGAGCCGGGGAACCGGCAATCAGCCCCAGCATTTT. This gives the protein CAWSRGTGNQPQHF.

The gene calls are TRBV10-3 and TRBJ2-1; 14 bases fit TRBD2. Germline assignment: CDR1 ENHRY and CDR2 SYGVKD. V lost 4 bases and J lost 0; bases outside the gene matches: 5. The CDR3 is 18 residues long. The DNA of the CDR3 is TGTGCCATCAGTGGGCAGACTAGCGGGGGGGCCTCCTACAATGAGCAGTTCTTC. It codes for CAISGQTSGGASYNEQFF.

This CDR3 reads CATSDFFSDTQYF. As DNA, the CDR3 is TGTGCCACCAGTGATTTTTTCTCGGATACGCAGTATTTT. The chain joins TRBV24-1 to TRBJ2-3, with D uncertain. CDR1 KGHDR and CDR2 SFDVKD come from the germline V gene. CDR3 size: 13 residues. Trimming took 1 base from V and 6 from J, leaving 7 bases between them.

V is TRBV5-1 and J is TRBJ2-5; D possibly corresponds to TRBD1 (6 bases). There are 13 residues in the CDR3. V gave up 0 bases and J gave up 5 bases, with 8 bases separating them. CDR1 is SGHRS and CDR2 is YFSETQ in the germline V gene. The CDR3 loop reads CASSLGRGETQYF. DNA of the CDR3: TGCGCCAGCAGCTTGGGTAGGGGGGAGACCCAGTACTTC. Full variable domain (missing parts from reference TRBV5-1 and TRBJ2-5): KAGVTQTPRYLIKTRGQQVTLSCSPISGHRSVSWYQQTPGQGLQFLFEYFSETQRNKGNFPGRFSGRQFSNSRSEMNVSTLELGDSALYLCASSLGRGETQYFGPGTRLLVL.